The following is a T cell receptor (beta chain) sequence with its context. Antigen: not known. This PCR relied on a set of 60 Vbeta primers and 13 Jbeta primers. Generated by immunoSEQ multiplex PCR, the TCRdb table keeps only in-frame clones and is missing some. The table includes 100,000 to 120,000 clones, around 84% detected once. This sample was included in a study of cytomegalovirus exposure and HLA in healthy donors. Study results and limitations: TCR beta chains numbering 150 to 200 were designated cytomegalovirus-associated.

Trimming stripped 7 bases from V and 0 bases from J, with 9 bases between. The CDR3 runs to 13 residues. Germline CDR1 LNHNV, CDR2 YYDKDF (reference sequence). The TCR comes from a man under 40 in good health and CMV-seronegative. The chain couples TRBV15 to TRBJ1-2, with D perhaps TRBD1 (6 bases). The sample consisted of PBMCs. CDR3 protein: CATTGEANYGYTF. In nucleotides, the CDR3 is TGTGCCACCACAGGGGAAGCTAACTATGGCTACACCTTC.